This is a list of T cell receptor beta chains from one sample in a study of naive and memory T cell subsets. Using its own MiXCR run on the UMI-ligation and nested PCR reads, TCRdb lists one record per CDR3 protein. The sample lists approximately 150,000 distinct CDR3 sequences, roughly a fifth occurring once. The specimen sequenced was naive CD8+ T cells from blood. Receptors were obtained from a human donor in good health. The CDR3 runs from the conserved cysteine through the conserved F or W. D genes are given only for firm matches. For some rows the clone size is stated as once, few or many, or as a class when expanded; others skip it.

TGTGCCAGCAGTTTCGCTCCTAGCTCCTACGAGCAGTACTTC,CASSFAPSSYEQYF,few,TRBV12-3/TRBV12-4,TRBJ2-7,.
TGTGCCAGCAGTTACTTGGGACAGGGGATATACAATGAGCAGTTCTTC,CASSYLGQGIYNEQFF,.,TRBV6-2/TRBV6-3,TRBJ2-1,TRBD1
TGTGCCAGCGGGGGACAGGGTTACACAGATACGCAGTATTTT,CASGGQGYTDTQYF,few,TRBV28,TRBJ2-3,TRBD1
TGTGCCAGCAGTTATTCGGACCCCTACGGCACAGATACGCAGTATTTT,CASSYSDPYGTDTQYF,few,TRBV6-5,TRBJ2-3,.
TGTGCCAGCAGGGGAGTGGGACGGACAAATGAAAAACTGTTTTTT,CASRGVGRTNEKLFF,few,TRBV7-9,TRBJ1-4,.
TGTGCCAGCAGTGAAGCGCTTCGAGGGGCAAGTGATGAAGCTTTCTTT,CASSEALRGASDEAFF,many,TRBV2,TRBJ1-1,.
TGCAGCGTGGGGGGTGTCACAAATTCAAACTATGGTGAGCAGTTCTTC,CSVGGVTNSNYGEQFF,.,TRBV29-1,TRBJ2-1,.
TGTGCCAGCAGCCAGATTGACCGATCCTATGGCTACACCTTC,CASSQIDRSYGYTF,.,TRBV14,TRBJ1-2,.
TGTGCCAGCTCACTAGACGGACTAGCGGGAGTCCAGCAGTACTTC,CASSLDGLAGVQQYF,few,TRBV18,TRBJ2-7,TRBD2
TGCGCCAGCAGCTTGCGGGGTTACTCCTACGAGCAGTACTTC,CASSLRGYSYEQYF,few,TRBV5-1,TRBJ2-7,.
TGTGCCACCAGTCTAGCGGGAGGAACCGGGGAGCTGTTTTTT,CATSLAGGTGELFF,few,TRBV24-1,TRBJ2-2,TRBD2
TGTGCCAGCAGTTCGGGGGGGGGACTCTCAGGAGGAGATACGCAGTATTTT,CASSSGGGLSGGDTQYF,few,TRBV12-3/TRBV12-4,TRBJ2-3,TRBD2
TGTGCCAGCAGTTACGGTATAGGGCTAGCGGAAAACACCGGGGAGCTGTTTTTT,CASSYGIGLAENTGELFF,few,TRBV6-5,TRBJ2-2,TRBD2
TGTGCCAGCAGCCCTGACAATCCGGAGACCCAGTACTTC,CASSPDNPETQYF,few,TRBV5-5,TRBJ2-5,.
TGCAGTGCTAGAGAGACGGGTTTCGGGGAGCTGTTTTTT,CSARETGFGELFF,few,TRBV20-1,TRBJ2-2,.
TGTGCCAGCAGCTTATCCGTTCGGCCTGAGCAGTTCTTC,CASSLSVRPEQFF,few,TRBV11-2,TRBJ2-1,.
TGTGCCAGCACCAGACCGGGACTAGCGGGAGTCGAGACCCAGTACTTC,CASTRPGLAGVETQYF,few,TRBV6-2/TRBV6-3,TRBJ2-5,TRBD2
TGTGCCATCATGGACAGTTACAATGAGCAGTTCTTC,CAIMDSYNEQFF,.,TRBV27,TRBJ2-1,.
TGTGCCAGCAGTTACGCAGTGGGAGTCACAGATACGCAGTATTTT,CASSYAVGVTDTQYF,many,TRBV6-5,TRBJ2-3,.
TGCAGTGCCCATCAGGTTCTGAAGTCTGGAAACACCATATATTTT,CSAHQVLKSGNTIYF,.,TRBV20-1,TRBJ1-3,.
TGTGCCATCAGTGATAGCAGGGGAACCGGGGAGCTGTTTTTT,CAISDSRGTGELFF,few,TRBV10-3,TRBJ2-2,.
TGTGCCAGCAGTTACCGCGACCCCGGGACAGATAAGTCTTACTTC,CASSYRDPGTDKSYF,.,TRBV6-6,TRBJ2-5,TRBD1
TGTGCCAGCAGCCCCAGGGCCCAAGAGCAGTTCTTC,CASSPRAQEQFF,.,TRBV7-6,TRBJ2-1,.
TGTGCCAGCGCTAAGAGGGGAACATTAGCCTACGAGCAGTACTTC,CASAKRGTLAYEQYF,few,TRBV27,TRBJ2-7,.
TGTGCCAGCAGTGAAGTTGGCAGCGGGGAGACCCAGTACTTC,CASSEVGSGETQYF,.,TRBV2,TRBJ2-5,.
TGTGCCAGCAGCCAAGATCTTGGGACTTCAATGTCGCAGTTCTTC,CASSQDLGTSMSQFF,.,TRBV3-1,TRBJ2-1,.
TGTGCCTGGTTTGACGGCTACGAGCAGTACTTC,CAWFDGYEQYF,.,TRBV30,TRBJ2-7,.
TGTGCCAGCAGCTTAGGTCAGCGGTACTACAATGAGCAGTTCTTC,CASSLGQRYYNEQFF,.,TRBV27,TRBJ2-1,.
TGTGCCAGCAGCTTAGTGGCGGGAGAGAGTGAAAAACTGTTTTTT,CASSLVAGESEKLFF,few,TRBV7-2,TRBJ1-4,.
TGCAGCTGTCGGCGGGGGTACAATGAGCAGTTCTTC,CSCRRGYNEQFF,.,TRBV29-1,TRBJ2-1,TRBD2
TGTGCCACCAGCAGCCCCAGGGGCGAGCAGTACTTC,CATSSPRGEQYF,.,TRBV15,TRBJ2-7,.
TGTGCCAGCAGCTTAGGACAGGGGGTGACTGCAGATACGCAGTATTTT,CASSLGQGVTADTQYF,.,TRBV13,TRBJ2-3,TRBD1
TGTGCCAGCAGCTTTGCGGGGTGGCTAGCGGGAGGGGACCAAGAGACCCAGTACTTC,CASSFAGWLAGGDQETQYF,.,TRBV7-2,TRBJ2-5,TRBD2
TGTGCCAGCAGGGGACTAGGAAATGAGCAGTTCTTC,CASRGLGNEQFF,few,TRBV25-1,TRBJ2-1,TRBD2
TGTGCCAGCAGCTCCTGGGACAGGGGCGACGAGCAGTACTTC,CASSSWDRGDEQYF,.,TRBV7-3,TRBJ2-7,TRBD1
TGCAGTGCATCCGAACTAGCGGGATTCTCCTACGAGCAGTACTTC,CSASELAGFSYEQYF,few,TRBV20-1,TRBJ2-7,TRBD2
TGTGCCAGTAGTGAAATCCTAGCGGGAGGAGGAGAGACCCAGTACTTC,CASSEILAGGGETQYF,few,TRBV19,TRBJ2-5,TRBD2
TGTGCCAGCAGAGACAGGGGTTCCTACAATGAGCAGTTCTTC,CASRDRGSYNEQFF,few,TRBV28,TRBJ2-1,TRBD1
TGTGCCATCAGTTCGACAGGGGCAGAGACCCAGTACTTC,CAISSTGAETQYF,few,TRBV10-3,TRBJ2-5,TRBD1
TGTGCCAGCAGACCCTTCTCGACAGGGTACGAGCAGTACTTC,CASRPFSTGYEQYF,.,TRBV6-2/TRBV6-3,TRBJ2-7,TRBD1
TGTGCCAGCAGTTACCATGCAGGGAAAGATGGCTACACCTTC,CASSYHAGKDGYTF,few,TRBV6-2/TRBV6-3,TRBJ1-2,.
TGCAGCGATCGGACAGTCTTATGGTGGCAGTACTTC,CSDRTVLWWQYF,few,TRBV29-1,TRBJ2-7,.
TGTGCCATCTCACACCGAGCGAAAGATACGCAGTATTTT,CAISHRAKDTQYF,many,TRBV15,TRBJ2-3,.
TGCGCCAGCAGGGACGCTGGCACTGAAGCTTTCTTT,CASRDAGTEAFF,.,TRBV5-1,TRBJ1-1,.
TGTGCCAGCAGTCTCTATCGCGGCGGGAGTTCAGATACGCAGTATTTT,CASSLYRGGSSDTQYF,few,TRBV28,TRBJ2-3,TRBD2
TGTGCCAGCAGTGTGGGACTCCACCAAGAGACCCAGTACTTC,CASSVGLHQETQYF,.,TRBV28,TRBJ2-5,.
TGTGCCAGCAGCTTGGGACTAGCGGCGAACTACGAGCAGTACTTC,CASSLGLAANYEQYF,few,TRBV28,TRBJ2-7,TRBD2
TGTGCCAGCAGCTTCGGACAGGGAGGAAATTCACCCCTCCACTTT,CASSFGQGGNSPLHF,few,TRBV7-9,TRBJ1-6,TRBD1
TGTGCCAGCAGACATGACAGGGGTCGTGAAGCTTTCTTT,CASRHDRGREAFF,.,TRBV7-9,TRBJ1-1,TRBD1
TGCAGCGTAGCAGAGACAGGGACGAATTCACCCCTCCACTTT,CSVAETGTNSPLHF,.,TRBV29-1,TRBJ1-6,TRBD1
TGTGCCAGCAGTCACTCGGAGATCGGCGGAAGCACAGATACGCAGTATTTT,CASSHSEIGGSTDTQYF,.,TRBV6-6,TRBJ2-3,.
TGTGCCAGCGCTCCTCACGGGAATGAGCAGTTCTTC,CASAPHGNEQFF,.,TRBV12-3/TRBV12-4,TRBJ2-1,.
TGTGCCAGCATCCCACAGGGTATGGAGACCCAGTACTTC,CASIPQGMETQYF,.,TRBV12-3/TRBV12-4,TRBJ2-5,.